The next 7 T cell receptor beta chains were all read from a single sample in a study of beta chain features in type 1 diabetes. The study's findings and limits: TCRB CDR3s from Type 1 diabetes patients were moderately but significantly shorter in all four CD4+ subsets.

Reverse transcription of all isolated RNA meant that expressed TCRB transcripts were sequenced. Only in-frame clones appear in the TCRdb table, and some are missing; sequencing was by immunoSEQ multiplex PCR. The sample has tens of thousands of clones; roughly 40% are singletons. These receptors have no identified antigens. The sequenced sample was Tregs from blood. These receptors were taken from a man aged 25-40 years with type 1 diabetes.

This clone was recorded a few times. The V call is TRBV28, the J call TRBJ2-7; D gene ambiguous. The CDR3 consists of 15 residues. Per germline, CDR1 MDHEN and CDR2 SYDVKM. V lost 3 bases and J 4 bases, leaving 16 bases between the germline ends. CDR3 DNA sequence: TGTGCCAGCAGTTTTAACAGTGGCCACAATTACGAGCAGTACTTC. Amino acid sequence: CASSFNSGHNYEQYF.

V and J are TRBV28 and TRBJ1-2; no clear D gene. Germline V gene sequence: CDR1 MDHEN, CDR2 SYDVKM. This CDR3 spans 12 amino acids. Trimming removed 5 bases from V and 5 bases from J, with 9 bases in between. CDR3 nucleotide sequence: TGTGCCAGCAGTCCGAGCGGGTATGGCTACACCTTC. This sequence encodes CASSPSGYGYTF.

Comments on this clone: The junction departs from the called germline gene at one end, perhaps through a read error. The chain carries TRBV6-1 and TRBJ1-5; TRBD1 matches 7 bases. Germline CDR1 reads MNHNS; CDR2 reads SASEGT. This CDR3 is built from 18 residues. The CDR3 region has the DNA TGTGCCAGCAGAGAAGAGGGGACAGATAGATCTAGCAATCAGCCCCAGCATTTT. Protein: CASREEGTDRSSNQPQHF.

V is TRBV4-1 and J is TRBJ2-2; D might be TRBD2 (6 bases). Trimming shortened V by 0 bases and J by 0 bases, and 23 bases separated the two germline ends. The V gene's germline CDR1 is MGHRA and CDR2 YSYEKL. The CDR3 covers 21 residues. In DNA form, the CDR3 reads TGCGCCAGCAGCCAAGATTGGCTCTTCCTCGGAGGGAACGCGAACACCGGGGAGCTGTTTTTT. Encoded protein: CASSQDWLFLGGNANTGELFF.

This clone appeared a few times. V is TRBV5-1 and J is TRBJ2-3; tentatively, D is TRBD1 (5 bases). Per the germline V gene, CDR1 is SGHRS and CDR2 is YFSETQ. The CDR3 is made up of 16 amino acids. V lost 0 bases and J 1 base, leaving 12 bases between the germline ends. The DNA for the CDR3 is TGCGCCAGCAGCTTGGGGGGCGACGGAGGCACAGATACGCAGTATTTT. This gives the protein CASSLGGDGGTDTQYF.

The CDR3, as DNA: TGTGCCAGCAGCCACTTCCTCGGGCGGGGAACTGAAGCTTTCTTT. It translates to CASSHFLGRGTEAFF. The rearrangement joins TRBV11-2 to TRBJ1-1; D is undetermined. V gave up 5 bases and J gave up 5 bases, with 18 bases separating them. Germline CDR1 SGHAT, CDR2 FQNNGV. This CDR3 is 15 amino acids long.

V is TRBV7-2 and J is TRBJ2-5, with a tentative D call TRBD1 (6 bases). The CDR3 is 15 residues long. Trimming removed 0 bases from V and 2 bases from J, with 10 bases in between. Germline CDR1 reads SGHTA; CDR2 reads FQGNSA. The CDR3 region is CASSLAPTGQETQYF. CDR3 nucleotide sequence: TGTGCCAGCAGCTTAGCACCCACAGGGCAAGAGACCCAGTACTTC.